Sequencing of this TCR beta chain was carried out in a study of blood T cell repertoires in COVID-19 (dated by TCRdb to the early 2020s). The study in broad terms: Samples covering the acute and convalescent phases of COVID-19 were provided by collaborators in the United States, Italy and Spain. The material from the prospective study consisted of cDNA or gDNA derived from T cells, B-cell-depleted T cells, or PBMCs. The samples were drawn from the first 160 participants of the ongoing ImmuneRACE study and from some 1,300 subjects provided by 6 global collaborators. Where available, HLA class I and class II types were taken from metadata supplied by the sample provider and were not determined by assay-based typing. A freely available public database, intended as a resource for researchers studying the immune response to SARS-CoV-2, is where the repertoires were released. The sample metadata nearly always contained a de-identified subject ID, COVID-19 status, age in years and sex. Subjects who had been exposed to COVID-19, were actively infected with it, or had recovered from it provided the deeply sampled blood TCRbeta repertoires that made up the dataset. The research as a whole found: The amount of clinical and demographic metadata varied by source and participant and was provided uncurated.

TCRbeta CDR3 regions were amplified from genomic DNA by means of the immunoSEQ Assay, a bias-controlled multiplex PCR. As for the authors' bioinformatics: Nucleated cell counts per sample were estimated from amplification of reference gene primers within the assay. To quantify the absolute abundance of each unique TCRbeta CDR3 rearrangement, sequence reads were collapsed and filtered. For each sample, productive Simpson clonality was calculated by taking the square root of Simpson's diversity index across productive rearrangements. This immuneACCESS table, as held by TCRdb, lists in-frame sequences with V and J called but not all clones. Of the missing ones, under half trace to an unresolved V gene in checked studies; the others have no known cause. D and trimming were read from the DNA, whereas the V and J calls and clone size are those reported in that table. The table for this sample lists approximately 280,000 clones; 89% of them were counted only once. The top ten constitute 1.9% of the sample.

Enrolling through a virtual design, the prospective study's participants ranged in age from roughly 18 to 95 years and lived across roughly 23 United States geographic areas. In the prospective study, participants were assigned to cohorts based on the clinical history participants reported in a screening survey and a study questionnaire. For ImmuneRACE Cohort 3, a participant was defined as recovered based on two consecutive negative NP/OP PCR tests, clearance by a healthcare professional, or resolution of symptoms. In the prospective study, whole blood, serum and a nasopharyngeal or oropharyngeal swab were collected from each participant by mobile phlebotomists. Participants in the prospective study had the option to provide additional blood draws and questionnaires over an approximately 2-month period. Before DNA extraction, blood samples from the prospective study were shipped at room temperature or frozen.

The CDR3 starts with the cysteine, ends with the phenylalanine, and has 15 residues. The entry retains the CDR3 DNA only, 45 bases that are in frame from base 1. Looking up the germline V gene (reference sequence) yields CDR1 WNHNN and CDR2 SYGVQD. Trimming removed 6 bases from V and 11 bases from J; the gene matches leave 12 bases unexplained. This clone was picked up one time. It has no known antigen specificity. No base qualities exist here, and no much larger clone lies one base off it. Sequenced input: PBMCs or T cells enriched from blood (not recorded which). The source is a woman in her sixties or seventies who had recovered from COVID-19. Recombination linked TRBV10-1 to TRBJ2-3; 12 central bases correspond to TRBD1. CDR3 region: CASSDPGTGGVKQYF. The nucleotide sequence reads as follows: TGCGCCAGCAGCGATCCCGGGACAGGGGGCGTCAAGCAGTATTTT.